Listed below are T cell receptor beta chains from one sample, sequenced in a study of cytomegalovirus exposure and HLA in healthy donors. Clones were read by immunoSEQ multiplex PCR, and TCRdb kept only the in-frame ones, dropping some. Of roughly 150,000 clones listed, around 80% were seen once; the top ten hold about 1.5%. The sequenced sample consisted of PBMCs. The receptors shown here come from a male donor in good health and CMV-seronegative. CDR3s include the opening cysteine and the closing phenylalanine or tryptophan. A D gene is named only where the DNA matches it firmly. The size field is filled for only some rows; it gives once, few, many or a size class.

j_gene: TRBJ2-2
d_gene: TRBD1
abundance: -
v_gene: TRBV4-3
CDR3nt: TGCGCCAGCAGCCAAGCGAGACAGGGAAACACCGGGGAGCTGTTTTTT
CDR3aa: CASSQARQGNTGELFF

j_gene: TRBJ1-4
d_gene: -
abundance: -
v_gene: TRBV9
CDR3nt: TGTGCCAGCAGCGTAGACCTAAATGAAAAACTGTTTTTT
CDR3aa: CASSVDLNEKLFF

j_gene: TRBJ2-3
d_gene: TRBD2
abundance: few
v_gene: TRBV5-4
CDR3nt: TGTGCCAGCAGCAGCCGGACTAGCGGGAGGGGAGATACGCAGTATTTT
CDR3aa: CASSSRTSGRGDTQYF

j_gene: TRBJ2-5
d_gene: -
abundance: -
v_gene: TRBV18
CDR3nt: TGTGCCAGCTCGCAACAACAAGAGACCCAGTACTTC
CDR3aa: CASSQQQETQYF

j_gene: TRBJ2-7
d_gene: TRBD1
abundance: -
v_gene: TRBV9
CDR3nt: TGTGCCAGCAGCCGACAGGGGTACGAGCAGTACTTC
CDR3aa: CASSRQGYEQYF

j_gene: TRBJ1-4
d_gene: TRBD1
abundance: -
v_gene: TRBV5-4
CDR3nt: TGTGCCAGCAGCTTGGTCTCAGGGGGGAGTGAAAAACTGTTTTTT
CDR3aa: CASSLVSGGSEKLFF

j_gene: TRBJ2-7
d_gene: -
abundance: -
v_gene: TRBV7-9
CDR3nt: TGTGCCAGCAGCTTAGCGGGGGGGCCTGAAGAGCAGTACTTC
CDR3aa: CASSLAGGPEEQYF

j_gene: TRBJ2-3
d_gene: -
abundance: once
v_gene: TRBV7-7
CDR3nt: TGTGCTAGCAGCAGAAACCCGAGGGGCACAGATACGCAGTATTTT
CDR3aa: CASSRNPRGTDTQYF

j_gene: TRBJ2-7
d_gene: TRBD1
abundance: -
v_gene: TRBV5-1
CDR3nt: TGCGCCAGCAGCTCTGGCATCCCGACAGGGGTCTCCTACGAGCAGTACTTC
CDR3aa: CASSSGIPTGVSYEQYF

j_gene: TRBJ1-1
d_gene: TRBD1
abundance: -
v_gene: TRBV7-2
CDR3nt: TGTGCCAGCCGACAGGGGGCGGGGATAGCTTTCTTT
CDR3aa: CASRQGAGIAFF

j_gene: TRBJ2-3
d_gene: TRBD2
abundance: -
v_gene: TRBV4-1
CDR3nt: TGCGCCAGCAGCCAAGAGAGAGCGGGAGGGCCTGTAATTACGCAGTATTTT
CDR3aa: CASSQERAGGPVITQYF

j_gene: TRBJ2-1
d_gene: -
abundance: -
v_gene: TRBV5-1
CDR3nt: TGCGCCAGCAGCCCCGTGGGCGGGGGCGCCTACAATGAGCAGTTCTTC
CDR3aa: CASSPVGGGAYNEQFF

j_gene: TRBJ1-2
d_gene: -
abundance: -
v_gene: TRBV29-1
CDR3nt: TGCAGCGTTGAAGAGGCCGGGCGGGGGGGCTACACTTTC
CDR3aa: CSVEEAGRGGYTF

j_gene: TRBJ1-4
d_gene: -
abundance: -
v_gene: TRBV28
CDR3nt: TGTGCCAGCAGCCTACCTACGGCAACTAATGAAAAACTGTTTTTT
CDR3aa: CASSLPTATNEKLFF

j_gene: TRBJ2-7
d_gene: -
abundance: -
v_gene: TRBV15
CDR3nt: TGTGCCACCAGCAGTCCCGGGTCCCCCTCCTACGAGCAGTACTTC
CDR3aa: CATSSPGSPSYEQYF

j_gene: TRBJ2-1
d_gene: TRBD2
abundance: -
v_gene: TRBV6-6
CDR3nt: TGTGCCAGTTGGGGGGGGGCCTACAATGAGCAGTTCTTC
CDR3aa: CASWGGAYNEQFF

j_gene: TRBJ1-6
d_gene: -
abundance: -
v_gene: TRBV5-5
CDR3nt: TGTGCCAGCAGCTTACAGAGCTCCTATAATTCACCCCTCCACTTT
CDR3aa: CASSLQSSYNSPLHF

j_gene: TRBJ2-7
d_gene: -
abundance: -
v_gene: TRBV7-5
CDR3nt: TGTGCCAGAAGACTTCGGGACAGAGGACGACTGTACGAGCAGTACTTC
CDR3aa: CARRLRDRGRLYEQYF

j_gene: TRBJ2-7
d_gene: -
abundance: -
v_gene: TRBV7-2
CDR3nt: TGTGCCAGCAGCTTAACGAAAAACTACGAGCAGTACTTC
CDR3aa: CASSLTKNYEQYF

j_gene: TRBJ2-5
d_gene: TRBD1
abundance: -
v_gene: TRBV29-1
CDR3nt: TGCAGCGCCGGACAGGGGGTAGAGACCCAGTACTTC
CDR3aa: CSAGQGVETQYF

j_gene: TRBJ2-1
d_gene: TRBD2
abundance: few
v_gene: TRBV7-2
CDR3nt: TGTGCCAGCAGATCACACTCAGCGGGAGATGAGCAGTTCTTC
CDR3aa: CASRSHSAGDEQFF

j_gene: TRBJ2-3
d_gene: -
abundance: -
v_gene: TRBV5-1
CDR3nt: TGCGCCAGCAGCTTGGATGGGGCCGGCACAGATACGCAGTATTTT
CDR3aa: CASSLDGAGTDTQYF

j_gene: TRBJ2-3
d_gene: TRBD2
abundance: few
v_gene: TRBV29-1
CDR3nt: TGCAGCGTTTATCAAGGACTAGCGGAGTTCACAGATACGCAGTATTTT
CDR3aa: CSVYQGLAEFTDTQYF

j_gene: TRBJ1-2
d_gene: -
abundance: -
v_gene: TRBV19
CDR3nt: TGTGCCGGGGATTCGGGGAACACGCCTAACTATGGCTACACCTTC
CDR3aa: CAGDSGNTPNYGYTF

j_gene: TRBJ1-6
d_gene: -
abundance: once
v_gene: TRBV6-5
CDR3nt: TGTGCCAGCAGTAGGACAGTATATAATTCACCCCTCCACTTT
CDR3aa: CASSRTVYNSPLHF

j_gene: TRBJ1-1
d_gene: -
abundance: -
v_gene: TRBV7-6
CDR3nt: TGTGCCAGCACCCTAGGGGCCGGGTTGAACACTGAAGCTTTCTTT
CDR3aa: CASTLGAGLNTEAFF

j_gene: TRBJ2-7
d_gene: -
abundance: -
v_gene: TRBV6-1
CDR3nt: TGTGCCAGCAACGACAGGTTCCCCTACGAGCAGTACTTC
CDR3aa: CASNDRFPYEQYF

j_gene: TRBJ2-2
d_gene: TRBD2
abundance: few
v_gene: TRBV9
CDR3nt: TGTGCCAGCAGCGTAGGGAGGGAGGGCACCGGGGAGCTGTTTTTT
CDR3aa: CASSVGREGTGELFF

j_gene: TRBJ2-7
d_gene: -
abundance: few
v_gene: TRBV9
CDR3nt: TGTGCCAGCAGCGTGGGGGGTTGGGACGAGCAGTACTTC
CDR3aa: CASSVGGWDEQYF

j_gene: TRBJ2-7
d_gene: -
abundance: -
v_gene: TRBV11-1
CDR3nt: TGTGCCAGCAGCCCCGACAGACTCTACGAGCAGTACTTC
CDR3aa: CASSPDRLYEQYF

j_gene: TRBJ2-5
d_gene: -
abundance: -
v_gene: TRBV6-6
CDR3nt: TGTGCCAGCAGCCGCAGGGGGGCTCCACAAGAGACCCAGTACTTC
CDR3aa: CASSRRGAPQETQYF

j_gene: TRBJ2-6
d_gene: TRBD2
abundance: -
v_gene: TRBV9
CDR3nt: TGTGCCAGCAGCGTAGGGGCGGGAGCTGGGGCCAACGTCCTGACTTTC
CDR3aa: CASSVGAGAGANVLTF